This TCR beta chain was identified in a study of blood T cells in healthy people across ages. Trimming left V 6 bases short and J 6 bases short, with 28 bases between. Germline loops: CDR1 DFQATT, CDR2 SNEGSKA (reference sequence). The CDR3 extends over 17 amino acids. For the second PCR, which ran for 7 to 11 cycles, a sample-barcoded 5' primer and a J-beta primer mix were used. Each CDR3 protein is one row after TCRdb ran MiXCR on the 5' RACE reads. The data hold 1 million or so distinct CDR3 sequences, with approximately 25% observed a single time. Study-level points and caveats: Among long-lived donors, naive CD4+ cells were more numerous and diversity higher than in aged donors. Researchers report that TCR beta diversity correlated strongly with naive T cell percentage.

About this clonotype itself: Its target is not known.

This same sample was also taken into another study, of T cells of mothers and their children.

The chain recombines TRBV20-1 with TRBJ2-3, with D perhaps TRBD1 (6 bases). The sequenced sample was blood. This TCR was recovered from a girl aged 2-10 years in good health. CDR3 residues: CSARPRGTARPFDTQYF. For the CDR3, the DNA is TGCAGTGCCCGCCCCAGGGGTACCGCGCGTCCCTTCGATACGCAGTATTTT.